Shown below are 12 T cell receptor beta chains from a single sample sequenced in a study of Ad26.COV2.S vaccination and SARS-CoV-2 variants. As for treatment: around 19 received Ad26.COV2.S at low or high dose, single or two shots; 5 received placebo; per-sample allocation not given. All samples were drawn on day 63, counting from the first vaccine or placebo injection. Sequencing used immunoSEQ multiplex PCR; TCRdb keeps in-frame clones, though not all of them. This table holds more than 300,000 clones, around 84% found once. The source material was peripheral blood, sampled in a trial of Ad26.COV2.S vaccine versus placebo. Receptor source: a person aged 18-60 years who received the Ad26.COV2.S COVID-19 vaccine or a placebo.

V gene TRBV5-4 combines with J gene TRBJ1-1; D gene uncertain. V was cut by 0 bases and J by 1 base, with 10 bases left in between. The CDR3 contains 15 residues. Germline V gene sequence: CDR1 SGHNT, CDR2 YYREEE (reference sequence). The CDR3 sequence is CASSLEPGRNTEAFF. The DNA of the CDR3 is TGTGCCAGCAGCTTGGAACCAGGAAGGAACACTGAAGCTTTCTTT.

The chain joins TRBV7-2 to TRBJ2-6, with TRBD2 matching 9 bases. The CDR3 is 19 amino acids. Germline V gives CDR1 SGHTA, CDR2 FQGNSA. The trim removed 3 bases at V and 0 bases at J, leaving 9 bases unmatched. The CDR3 spells CASSFQIAGALSGANVLTF. The CDR3 DNA is TGTGCCAGCAGCTTTCAAATAGCGGGGGCACTCTCTGGGGCCAACGTCCTGACTTTC.

V and J are TRBV12-3 or TRBV12-4 and TRBJ2-2; TRBD1 agrees at 8 bases. Trimming removed 11 bases from V and 4 bases from J; junction bases left unmatched: 6. This CDR3 contains 13 residues. CDR3 in amino acids: CAGQGSGTGELFF. The CDR3 DNA reads as TGTGCCGGACAGGGAAGTGGCACCGGGGAGCTGTTTTTT.

The chain uses TRBV18 and TRBJ2-3, with D possibly being TRBD1 or TRBD2 (7 bases each). V lost 3 bases and J 4 bases, leaving 20 bases between the germline ends. The V gene's germline CDR1 is KGHSH and CDR2 LQKENI. The CDR3 length is 17 residues. The CDR3 coding sequence is TGTGCCAGCTCACCGTTCCAGGGGGGGCCAGGGGCAGATACGCAGTATTTT. Protein: CASSPFQGGPGADTQYF.

The genes are TRBV30 and TRBJ1-1; TRBD1 matches at 9 bases. J lost 4 bases, V lost 4 bases, and 7 bases had no gene match. This CDR3 spans 14 amino acids. Germline loops: CDR1 GTSNPN, CDR2 SVGIG (reference sequence). The CDR3 DNA sequence: TGTGCCTGGACTACAGGGACAGGGCCCACTGAAGCTTTCTTT. Protein sequence: CAWTTGTGPTEAFF. The whole variable domain, remainder taken from reference TRBV30 and TRBJ1-1, is SQTIHQWPATLVQPVGSPLSLECTVEGTSNPNLYWYRQAAGRGLQLLFYSVGIGQISSEVPQNLSASRPQDRQFILSSKKLLLSDSGFYLCAWTTGTGPTEAFFGQGTRLTVV.

The chain joins TRBV30 to TRBJ2-3; D remains unclear. The CDR3 totals 12 residues. The V gene's germline CDR1 is GTSNPN and CDR2 SVGIG (reference sequence). V lost 4 bases and J 5 bases, leaving 10 bases between the germline ends. The CDR3 spells CAWTPLGDTQYF. The CDR3 nucleotides are TGTGCCTGGACTCCTTTGGGAGATACGCAGTATTTT.

This chain uses TRBV25-1 with TRBJ1-1, with D possibly being TRBD1 (5 bases). The CDR3 is 15 amino acids. Per the germline V gene, CDR1 is MGHDK and CDR2 is SYGVNS. The V and J ends lost 6 bases and 0 bases respectively, with 14 bases between them. The CDR3 is CASSPLTGLNTEAFF. CDR3 DNA: TGTGCCAGCAGCCCCCTCACAGGCTTGAACACTGAAGCTTTCTTT.

V usage is TRBV4-1 and J usage is TRBJ2-4; 11 bases are shared with TRBD2. V shed 1 base, J shed 0 bases, and the junction held 11 bases outside the gene matches. CDR3 length: 20 residues. CDR1 is MGHRA, CDR2 YSYEKL, per germline. CDR3 protein: CASSQVFSGGVNLAKNIQYF. The CDR3, as DNA: TGCGCCAGCAGCCAAGTTTTTAGCGGGGGGGTTAACTTAGCCAAAAACATTCAGTACTTC.

The rearrangement links TRBV3-1 (or the pseudogene TRBV3-2) to TRBJ1-2; D gene unclear. From germline, CDR1 is LGHDT and CDR2 YNNKEL (reference sequence). The CDR3 covers 14 residues. V was cut by 3 bases and J by 5 bases, with 13 bases left in between. CDR3 sequence (DNA): TGTGCCAGCAGCCATGGAGGGAGGGAGTATGGCTACACCTTC. It translates to CASSHGGREYGYTF.

This rearrangement joins TRBV3-1 (or the pseudogene TRBV3-2) to TRBJ2-7, with 9 bases aligning to TRBD1. CDR1 is LGHDT, CDR2 YNNKEL, per germline (reference sequence). V lost 4 bases and J lost 5; bases outside the gene matches: 9. The CDR3 loop spans 15 amino acids. CDR3 bases: TGTGCCAGCAGCCCACATGAGGACAGGGGCCACGAGCAGTACTTC. The encoded protein is CASSPHEDRGHEQYF.

This clone appeared a single time. The chain couples TRBV3-1 (or the pseudogene TRBV3-2) to TRBJ2-3; 11 nucleotides align to TRBD1. The CDR3 spans 16 residues. Germline V lookup: CDR1 LGHDT, CDR2 YNNKEL (reference sequence). Trimming took 3 bases from V and 5 from J; bases not matched to a gene: 7. CDR3 DNA: TGTGCCAGCAGCCAGGCCGGGACAGGGGGGATAGATACGCAGTATTTT. Protein product: CASSQAGTGGIDTQYF.

This rearrangement joins TRBV6-6 to TRBJ2-2; D uncertain. Per germline, CDR1 MNHNY and CDR2 SVGAGI (reference sequence). Trimming removed 2 bases from V and 1 base from J, with 5 bases in between. The CDR3 is 14 residues long. CDR3 amino acids: CASSYMKNTGELFF. The CDR3 DNA follows: TGTGCCAGCAGTTACATGAAGAACACCGGGGAGCTGTTTTTT.